These 22 T cell receptor beta chains came from one sample sequenced in a study of identical twins. TCRdb re-called the 5' RACE reads with MiXCR, one entry per CDR3 protein. The sample has 200,000 to 250,000 distinct CDR3 sequences, 6.5% to 8.5% seen once. The sample was also linked to a second study, of yellow fever vaccine responses in identical twins.

The sequenced sample consisted of memory (CD45RO+) T cells sorted from blood. The source of these receptors is a woman aged 18-30 years in good health.

In this sample, this clonotype turned up many times. J is TRBJ2-5 and V is TRBV3-1; the match to TRBD2 covers 8 bases. V shed 4 bases and J 1 base; nucleotides not matched to a gene: 5. The CDR3 loop spans 15 amino acids. Germline CDR1 is LGHDT and CDR2 is YNNKEL (reference sequence). CDR3 nucleotides: TGTGCCAGCAGCCCGGGACTAGAGCCCCAAGAGACCCAGTACTTC. Amino acid sequence: CASSPGLEPQETQYF.

This chain's CDR3 is CSARDAGVSTDTQYF. The CDR3 DNA sequence: TGCAGTGCTAGAGATGCGGGAGTTAGCACAGATACGCAGTATTTT. The V call is TRBV20-1, the J call TRBJ2-3; 7 positions match TRBD2. Looked up from germline, CDR1 is DFQATT and CDR2 is SNEGSKA (reference sequence). The CDR3 runs to 15 residues. V lost 0 bases to trimming and J lost 0 bases; unmatched junction nucleotides: 3.

The chain employs TRBV5-4 and TRBJ2-7, with TRBD2 matching over 9 bases. J gave up 2 bases and V 0 bases, and 3 bases lay outside the gene matches. This CDR3 has 15 residues. Looked up from germline, CDR1 is SGHNT and CDR2 is YYREEE (reference sequence). The DNA for the CDR3 is TGTGCCAGCAGCTTGGTGTCTAGCGGGACCTACGAGCAGTACTTC. The encoded protein is CASSLVSSGTYEQYF.

The rearrangement joins TRBV27 to TRBJ1-1; 7 nucleotides line up with TRBD1. The CDR3 covers 14 residues. The junction had 3 bases not matched to a gene; V was cut back by 4 bases and J by 1 base. In germline, CDR1 is MNHEY, CDR2 SMNVEV (reference sequence). The CDR3 spells CASSSGQANTEAFF. The CDR3 DNA is TGTGCCAGCAGTTCCGGACAGGCGAACACTGAAGCTTTCTTT.

The rearrangement uses TRBV10-2 and TRBJ1-1; the D is unclear. The germline V gene has CDR1 WSHSY and CDR2 SAAADI. Trimming removed 7 bases at V and 2 bases at J, with 11 bases between. This CDR3 has 13 residues. CDR3 amino acids: CASIRGSNTEAFF. CDR3 DNA: TGCGCCAGCATTCGCGGTAGTAACACTGAAGCTTTCTTT.

This clonotype was counted at least ten times. This rearrangement joins TRBV28 to TRBJ2-3; 7 nucleotides line up with TRBD2. V was clipped by 10 bases and J by 5 bases; unmatched bases: 9. This CDR3 has 13 residues. The germline CDR1 and CDR2 sequences are MDHEN and SYDVKM. The CDR3 sequence: CAIQGRAIDTQYF. As DNA, the CDR3 is TGTGCCATCCAAGGGAGGGCTATAGATACGCAGTATTTT.

This clonotype was counted ten times or more. CDR3 in amino acids: CASSDRENQPQHF. As DNA, the CDR3 is TGTGCCAGCAGTGATCGGGAGAATCAGCCCCAGCATTTT. V and J are TRBV6-1 and TRBJ1-5, with D uncertain. Germline V gene data show CDR1 as MNHNS and CDR2 as SASEGT. CDR3 length: 13 amino acids. With 3 bases removed from V and 4 bases from J, the gap between germline ends came to 7 bases.

This clonotype was observed at least ten times. The V and J genes are TRBV12-3 or TRBV12-4 and TRBJ2-5; 10 nucleotides align to TRBD1. V shed 6 bases and J 5 bases; nucleotides not matched to a gene: 9. This CDR3 spans 15 amino acids. CDR3 nucleotide sequence: TGTGCCAGCAGCAAACAGACAGGGGGCCTGGAGACCCAGTACTTC. It codes for CASSKQTGGLETQYF.

This clonotype occurred many times. The rearrangement joins TRBV5-1 to TRBJ2-7, with 8 bases lining up with TRBD1. Trimming cost V 0 bases and J 3 bases; bases outside gene matches: 5. The CDR3 is 15 amino acids. The germline gives CDR1 SGHRS, CDR2 YFSETQ. Written as DNA, the CDR3 is TGCGCCAGCAGCTTGGCCGTAGGACAGGGCTACGAGCAGTACTTC. Protein product: CASSLAVGQGYEQYF.

This clonotype was seen only a few times. The rearrangement joins TRBV5-6 to TRBJ2-7; 10 positions match TRBD2. The CDR3 consists of 14 residues. Trimming removed 5 bases from V and 4 bases from J; junction bases left unmatched: 6. Germline lookup yields CDR1 SGHDT and CDR2 YYEEEE. CDR3 DNA: TGTGCCAGCAGGAAAGCGGGAGGGACTTACGAGCAGTACTTC. Translating gives CASRKAGGTYEQYF.

This clonotype was found many times. The J gene is TRBJ2-5, the V gene TRBV4-3; D gene unclear. V was trimmed by 4 bases and J by 1 base, leaving 13 bases between them. CDR3 length: 15 amino acids. The V gene's germline CDR1 is LGHNA and CDR2 YSLEER. The CDR3 is CASSPGVAVQETQYF. The CDR3 coding sequence is TGCGCCAGCAGCCCGGGTGTAGCTGTCCAAGAGACCCAGTACTTC.

The chain combines TRBV12-3 or TRBV12-4 with TRBJ2-3; 15 nucleotides line up with TRBD2. V was pared by 7 bases and J by 2 bases, with 13 bases of the junction left unmatched. CDR3 length equals 19 residues. The CDR3 bases are TGTGCCAGCACCTTAATGGGACTAGCGGGGGGACTGATCACAGATACGCAGTATTTT. Translating gives CASTLMGLAGGLITDTQYF.

This clonotype was counted between two and nine times. This chain links TRBV7-9 with TRBJ1-1; no firm D call. Between the trimmed V and J ends, which lost 3 bases and 4 bases, there was a span of 15 bases. This CDR3 is 15 amino acids long. CDR1 is SEHNR, CDR2 FQNEAQ, per germline (reference sequence). CDR3 sequence reads: CASSFTRRKGTEAFF. CDR3 in DNA: TGTGCCAGCAGCTTTACCCGAAGGAAGGGCACTGAAGCTTTCTTT.

This clonotype was found many times. V and J are TRBV4-3 and TRBJ2-1, with TRBD2 matching 11 bases. Germline V CDR1 and CDR2: LGHNA, YSLEER. The CDR3 length is 15 residues. Trimming removed 0 bases from V and 15 bases from J; junction bases left unmatched: 10. CDR3 DNA sequence: TGCGCCAGCAGCCAAGACGGGGGTAGCGGGAGGGTTAGGTTCTTC. Translated, it gives CASSQDGGSGRVRFF.

The chain uses TRBV2 and TRBJ2-7; D remains ambiguous. The germline V gene encodes CDR1 SNHLY and CDR2 FYNNEI. The CDR3 loop spans 14 amino acids. V dropped 7 bases and J dropped 0 bases, with 13 bases sitting between them. CDR3 protein: CASTPDPPSYEQYF. CDR3 nucleotide sequence: TGTGCCAGCACCCCGGACCCCCCCTCCTACGAGCAGTACTTC.

The chain couples TRBV6-2 or TRBV6-3 to TRBJ2-5; D is unresolved. Trimming took 1 base from V and 3 from J, leaving 6 bases between them. CDR1 is MNHEY and CDR2 is SVGEGT in the germline V gene. The CDR3 consists of 13 residues. The CDR3 DNA is TGTGCCAGCAGTTACTTTAGGGAAGAGACCCAGTACTTC. Translated: CASSYFREETQYF.

Turning to this clonotype: This clone may be a read error of a much larger clone one base away. J is TRBJ2-1 and V is TRBV4-1; D gene unclear. The last part of the DNA fits TRBJ2-7 better; the J call may be wrong. Germline CDR1 MGHRA, CDR2 YSYEKL. This CDR3 contains 14 residues. The CDR3 nucleotides read TGCGCCAGCAGCCAATATGATCGTGTTGAGGAGCAGTACTTC. Translating gives CASSQYDRVEEQYF.

This clonotype appeared a few times. V and J are TRBV7-9 and TRBJ1-5; D gene unclear. This CDR3 has 13 amino acids. Germline CDR1 and CDR2: SEHNR and FQNEAQ (reference sequence). With 4 bases removed from V and 1 base from J, the gap between germline ends came to 5 bases. The CDR3 reads CASSSESNQPQHF. For the CDR3, the DNA is TGTGCCAGCAGCTCGGAGAGCAATCAGCCCCAGCATTTT.

This clonotype has a count of ten or more. This sequence joins TRBV12-3 or TRBV12-4 and TRBJ2-7; no definite D call. The CDR3 has 14 residues. V gave up 3 bases and J gave up 0 bases, with 9 bases separating them. The CDR3 DNA sequence: TGTGCCAGCAGTTTCACAATCCGCTCCTACGAGCAGTACTTC. This sequence encodes CASSFTIRSYEQYF.

The rearrangement joins TRBV15 to TRBJ1-2; the match to TRBD1 covers 7 bases. Trimming took 3 bases from V and 9 from J; bases not matched to a gene: 13. Germline V gives CDR1 LNHNV, CDR2 YYDKDF (reference sequence). The CDR3 sequence is 15 residues long. The CDR3, as DNA: TGTGCCACCAGCAGCGGACAGGACGCCGGCGTAAGCTACACCTTC. It encodes CATSSGQDAGVSYTF.

At least ten counts were recorded for this clonotype. V usage is TRBV5-5 and J usage is TRBJ2-2, with TRBD1 matching over 12 bases. Germline assignment: CDR1 SGHKS and CDR2 YYEKEE (reference sequence). After removal of 3 bases from V and 2 bases from J, the junction contained 2 bases not matched to a gene. This CDR3 contains 16 residues. CDR3 coding DNA: TGTGCCAGCAGCTGGGGACAGGGGGCCAACACCGGGGAGCTGTTTTTT. Amino acids: CASSWGQGANTGELFF.

Comments on this clonotype: This may arise from a read error, as a much more abundant clone is one base away. The chain combines TRBV28 with TRBJ2-1; D ambiguous. V shed 2 bases and J shed 8 bases, with 10 bases lying between them. The CDR3 consists of 13 residues. CDR1 and CDR2 from the germline V gene are MDHEN and SYDVKM. This CDR3 is CASSLGPFDEQFF. In DNA, the CDR3 is TGTGCCAGCAGTTTAGGGCCCTTCGATGAGCAGTTCTTC.